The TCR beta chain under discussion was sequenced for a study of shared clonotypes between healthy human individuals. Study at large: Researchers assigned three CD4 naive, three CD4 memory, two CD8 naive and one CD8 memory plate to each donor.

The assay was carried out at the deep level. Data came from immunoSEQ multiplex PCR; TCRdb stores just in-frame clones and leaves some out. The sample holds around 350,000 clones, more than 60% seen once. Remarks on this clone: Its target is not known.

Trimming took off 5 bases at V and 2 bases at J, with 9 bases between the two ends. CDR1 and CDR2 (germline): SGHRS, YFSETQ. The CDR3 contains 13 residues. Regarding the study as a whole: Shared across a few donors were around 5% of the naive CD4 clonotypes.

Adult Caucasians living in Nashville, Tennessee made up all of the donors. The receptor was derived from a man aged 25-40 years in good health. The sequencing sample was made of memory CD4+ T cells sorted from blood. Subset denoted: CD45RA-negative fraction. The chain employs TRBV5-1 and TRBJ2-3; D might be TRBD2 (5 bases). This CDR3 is CASRGDNTDTQYF. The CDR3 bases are TGCGCCAGCAGGGGAGACAACACAGATACGCAGTATTTT.